The 26 T cell receptor beta chains presented below share a single source sample, sequenced in a study of blood T cell repertoires in COVID-19. Using immunoSEQ multiplex PCR, the repertoire was profiled, and TCRdb retains in-frame clones only, with some absent. Here the sample spans roughly 120,000 clones, about nine tenths being singletons. The source material was peripheral blood. Receptors originate from a human donor in a cohort sampled during active COVID-19.

The V gene is TRBV5-1, the J gene TRBJ1-2, with TRBD1 matching 9 bases. The CDR3 spans 18 residues. CDR1 is SGHRS and CDR2 is YFSETQ in the germline V gene. V trimming: 1 base; J trimming: 3 bases; junction bases outside the gene matches: 13. CDR3 loop: CASSLIGHRGPPYYGYTF. The CDR3 nucleotides read TGCGCCAGCAGCTTGATCGGCCACAGGGGGCCCCCCTACTATGGCTACACCTTC.

This CDR3 reads CASSLDLRGIAKNIQYF. CDR3 nucleotide sequence: TGTGCCAGCAGCTTAGATCTAAGGGGAATAGCCAAAAACATTCAGTACTTC. This chain connects TRBV11-3 to TRBJ2-4, with a weak D call TRBD1 (5 bases). The ends were cut back, 0 bases at V and 0 bases at J, with 12 bases in the middle. The CDR3 consists of 17 residues. Germline CDR1 reads SGHNT; CDR2 reads YENEEA.

V gene TRBV4-1 combines with J gene TRBJ1-1; 8 nucleotides match TRBD1. Germline CDR1 reads MGHRA; CDR2 reads YSYEKL. The CDR3 has 15 amino acids. The ends lost 1 base at V and 5 bases at J; junction bases unmatched: 6. CDR3 sequence reads: CASSQGRQGRTEAFF. For the CDR3, the DNA is TGCGCCAGCAGCCAAGGTCGACAGGGGAGGACTGAAGCTTTCTTT.

The chain has TRBV9 and TRBJ2-1; 9 bases are shared with TRBD2. V gave up 4 bases and J gave up 2 bases; unmatched junction bases: 7. The CDR3 loop spans 16 amino acids. The germline V gene has CDR1 SGDLS and CDR2 YYNGEE. The CDR3 region is CASSPQAGGPYNEQFF. DNA for the CDR3: TGTGCCAGCAGCCCCCAAGCGGGAGGCCCCTACAATGAGCAGTTCTTC.

DNA of the CDR3: TGTGCCAGCAGTGAAAGTCCCGGGCGGCCCCGGGGAGAGACCCAGTACTTC. It encodes CASSESPGRPRGETQYF. The V call is TRBV6-1, the J call TRBJ2-5; D may be TRBD2 (5 bases). Trimming took 2 bases from V and 4 from J, leaving 20 bases between them. CDR1 and CDR2 from the germline V gene are MNHNS and SASEGT. The length of the CDR3 is 17 residues.

The chain uses TRBV3-1 (or the pseudogene TRBV3-2) and TRBJ2-1, with 8 bases that match TRBD2. Germline-derived CDR1 and CDR2 are LGHDT and YNNKEL (reference sequence). V lost 1 base to trimming and J lost 6 bases; unmatched junction nucleotides: 14. The CDR3 loop spans 18 amino acids. The CDR3 nucleotides read TGTGCCAGCAGCCAAGTCCTTAATCCTAGCGGGTTCTCCAATGAGCAGTTCTTC. It is translated as CASSQVLNPSGFSNEQFF.

This clone was detected once. This chain joins TRBV19 and TRBJ1-5; 7 bases are shared with TRBD1. V dropped 7 bases and J dropped 0; count of bases not matched to a gene: 9. In germline, CDR1 is LNHDA, CDR2 SQIVND (reference sequence). The CDR3 has 16 residues. The CDR3 DNA sequence: TGTGCCAGTATCGGAGGGGGCGGCTATAGCAATCAGCCCCAGCATTTT. It specifies CASIGGGGYSNQPQHF.

This chain uses TRBV9 with TRBJ1-1, with 7 positions matching TRBD1. CDR1 SGDLS and CDR2 YYNGEE come from the germline V gene. CDR3 length: 15 amino acids. V lost 3 bases and J lost 5; bases outside the gene matches: 10. The CDR3 coding sequence is TGTGCCAGCAGCGCTCCAGGGGGAGAGTCTACTGAAGCTTTCTTT. It is translated as CASSAPGGESTEAFF.

The rearrangement links TRBV18 to TRBJ1-5, with D uncertain. Germline values: CDR1 KGHSH, CDR2 LQKENI. With 3 bases removed from V and 7 bases from J, the gap between germline ends came to 10 bases. The CDR3 contains 13 residues. CDR3 amino acids: CASSPSFGQPQHF. The CDR3, as DNA: TGTGCCAGCTCACCGAGCTTCGGGCAGCCCCAGCATTTT.

There are a few counts of this clone. An end of the junction does not agree with germline; a read error may underlie this. The chain uses TRBV5-1 and TRBJ2-7; TRBD1 aligns across 9 bases. CDR3 size: 12 residues. CDR1 and CDR2 (germline): SGHRS, YFSETQ. The CDR3 sequence is CASSLAGQGNLF. The CDR3 coding sequence is TGCGCCAGCAGCTTGGCGGGACAGGGCAACCTCTTC.

The J gene is TRBJ1-1, the V gene TRBV10-3; possibly TRBD1 for D (5 bases). Germline lookup yields CDR1 ENHRY and CDR2 SYGVKD. V was shortened by 10 bases and J by 5 bases, with 20 bases between the two germline ends. The CDR3 runs 14 residues. For the CDR3, the DNA is TGTGCCACTCACTCCGCTCAGGGAAATACTGAAGCTTTCTTT. Translating gives CATHSAQGNTEAFF.

This chain uses TRBV19 with TRBJ2-7; 7 bases fit TRBD2. After removal of 4 bases from V and 7 bases from J, the junction contained 7 bases not matched to a gene. CDR3 length: 13 amino acids. The germline CDR1 and CDR2 sequences are LNHDA and SQIVND (reference sequence). DNA for the CDR3: TGTGCCAGTAGTACCGGGCTGCGGGGGGAGCAGTACTTC. It translates to CASSTGLRGEQYF. The full variable domain, in which reference TRBV19 and TRBJ2-7 provide the parts outside the CDR3, is DGGITQSPKYLFRKEGQNVTLSCEQNLNHDAMYWYRQDPGQGLRLIYYSQIVNDFQKGDIAEGYSVSREKKESFPLTVTSAQKNPTAFYLCASSTGLRGEQYFGPGTRLTVT.

This clone was counted only a few times. The chain employs TRBV7-9 and TRBJ1-6, with no clear D. The CDR3 is 12 residues long. Germline V CDR1 and CDR2: SEHNR, FQNEAQ (reference sequence). Trimming shortened V by 2 bases and J by 10 bases, and 6 bases separated the two germline ends. In nucleotides, the CDR3 is TGTGCCAGCAGCTTATCGGGGTCACCCCTCCACTTT. Translating it yields CASSLSGSPLHF.

CDR3 sequence: CASSLFAQGPYEQYF. The CDR3 nucleotides read TGTGCCAGCAGCTTATTCGCTCAGGGCCCCTACGAGCAGTACTTC. The chain is built from TRBV7-3 and TRBJ2-7; maybe TRBD1 (5 bases). The germline V gene encodes CDR1 SGHTA and CDR2 FQGTGA. Trimming pared 2 bases from V and 2 bases from J, leaving 13 bases between. The length of the CDR3 is 15 residues.

The chain carries TRBV20-1 and TRBJ2-7, with 7 nucleotides matching TRBD1. CDR1 DFQATT and CDR2 SNEGSKA come from the germline V gene (reference sequence). Trimming cost V 7 bases and J 4 bases; bases outside gene matches: 4. The CDR3 is made up of 11 amino acids. Here the CDR3 DNA reads TGCAGTGGACAGGGTCTGTACGAGCAGTACTTC. It yields the protein CSGQGLYEQYF.

The rearrangement links TRBV2 to TRBJ2-7; tentatively, D is TRBD1 (6 bases). CDR1 and CDR2 from the germline V gene are SNHLY and FYNNEI. There are 15 residues in the CDR3. V was shortened by 3 bases and J by 2 bases, with 14 bases between the two germline ends. CDR3 in amino acids: CASSEGTGRTYEQYF. The DNA for the CDR3 is TGTGCCAGCAGTGAGGGTACAGGGCGAACCTACGAGCAGTACTTC.

The chain's CDR3 is CASSSGTGYNYGYTF. The CDR3 DNA reads TGTGCCAGCAGCTCGGGGACAGGGTATAACTATGGCTACACCTTC. The J gene is TRBJ1-2, the V gene TRBV7-2, with 9 bases fitting TRBD1. The CDR3 has 15 amino acids. The J segment lost 1 base and the V segment lost 4 bases, leaving 4 bases of the junction unmatched. CDR1 SGHTA and CDR2 FQGNSA come from the germline V gene.

This chain uses TRBV5-3 with TRBJ1-4; D is perhaps TRBD1 (6 bases). TRBV5-3 is an ORF, with its function uncertain. The length of the CDR3 is 13 residues. Trimming pared 4 bases from V and 6 bases from J, leaving 10 bases between. The CDR3 DNA reads as TGTGCCAGAAGCGTCGACAGGTATGAAAAACTGTTTTTT. Translated, it gives CARSVDRYEKLFF.

V and J are TRBV6-6 and TRBJ1-1; D is unresolved. CDR1 MNHNY and CDR2 SVGAGI come from the germline V gene (reference sequence). This CDR3 is built from 14 residues. Trimming cost V 0 bases and J 2 bases, with 7 bases left between them. The CDR3 DNA reads TGTGCCAGCAGTTACTCGGAGGCTAACACTGAAGCTTTCTTT. This encodes CASSYSEANTEAFF.

V usage is TRBV5-4 and J usage is TRBJ2-1; no clear D gene. This CDR3 contains 12 residues. Germline values: CDR1 SGHNT, CDR2 YYREEE (reference sequence). Trimming shortened V by 4 bases and J by 5 bases, and 7 bases separated the two germline ends. CDR3: CASSLLNNEQFF. The CDR3 DNA follows: TGTGCCAGCAGCCTCCTAAACAATGAGCAGTTCTTC.

V gene TRBV11-3 combines with J gene TRBJ1-1; maybe TRBD1 (5 bases). CDR1 and CDR2 (germline): SGHNT, YENEEA. Trimming pared 0 bases from V and 5 bases from J, leaving 7 bases between. The CDR3 is 13 amino acids. CDR3 sequence reads: CASSLDRVTEAFF. In nucleotides, the CDR3 is TGTGCCAGCAGCTTAGACAGGGTGACTGAAGCTTTCTTT.

This rearrangement joins TRBV6-6 to TRBJ1-6; TRBD1 matches at 7 bases. Germline lookup yields CDR1 MNHNY and CDR2 SVGAGI (reference sequence). The CDR3 is 14 amino acids. V lost 8 bases and J lost 9; bases outside the gene matches: 10. The CDR3 nucleotides are TGTGCCAGCGTGGAAGGGACAGATCTTTCACCCCTCCACTTT. It yields the protein CASVEGTDLSPLHF.

The J gene is TRBJ1-1, the V gene TRBV27; D may be TRBD1 (6 bases). The CDR3 has 12 residues. Trimming pared 5 bases from V and 10 bases from J, leaving 14 bases between. CDR1 is MNHEY, CDR2 SMNVEV, per germline (reference sequence). The CDR3 protein is CASSPIGRGAFF. The CDR3 DNA reads TGTGCCAGCAGTCCCATCGGCAGGGGAGCTTTCTTT.

This chain uses TRBV19 with TRBJ2-7; no clear D gene. Germline values: CDR1 LNHDA, CDR2 SQIVND (reference sequence). V dropped 6 bases and J dropped 5 bases, with 14 bases sitting between them. The CDR3 spans 13 residues. The CDR3 nucleotides read TGTGCCAGTAGCCTCGGCCGACGGGACGAGCAGTACTTC. The encoded protein is CASSLGRRDEQYF.

The chain uses TRBV5-1 and TRBJ2-1, with D unclear. This CDR3 region has 15 residues. Trimming cost V 0 bases and J 0 bases, with 7 bases left between them. Germline loops: CDR1 SGHRS, CDR2 YFSETQ. CDR3 sequence (DNA): TGCGCCAGCAGCTTGGGGCAGATCTCCTACAATGAGCAGTTCTTC. It yields the protein CASSLGQISYNEQFF.

J is TRBJ2-5 and V is TRBV7-2; weak D call: TRBD1 (5 bases). Germline V gene sequence: CDR1 SGHTA, CDR2 FQGNSA. V lost 1 base, J lost 1 base, and 10 bases lay in between. This CDR3 comprises 15 residues. The CDR3 here is CASSLGGKVQETQYF. The CDR3 DNA reads TGTGCCAGCAGCTTAGGGGGCAAAGTCCAAGAGACCCAGTACTTC. Looking up the rest from reference TRBV7-2 and TRBJ2-5 gives the full variable domain: GAGVSQSPSNKVTEKGKDVELRCDPISGHTALYWYRQSLGQGLEFLIYFQGNSAPDKSGLPSDRFSAERTGGSVSTLTIQRTQQEDSAVYLCASSLGGKVQETQYFGPGTRLLVL.